One sample yielded the 5 T cell receptor beta chains listed below, sequenced in a study of control samples from healthy donors and cancer patients. The protocol was immunoSEQ multiplex PCR, while the TCRdb copy is restricted to in-frame clones and leaves out a portion. The sample has about 120,000 clones, more than 80% seen once. Material: blood. These receptors came from a middle-aged man in good health.

V is TRBV2 and J is TRBJ1-2, with D uncertain. Germline CDR1 is SNHLY and CDR2 is FYNNEI. The CDR3 loop spans 13 amino acids. The V and J ends lost 7 bases and 3 bases respectively, with 12 bases between them. In DNA form, the CDR3 reads TGTGCCAGCACTCGACCTTTCGACTATGGCTACACCTTC. This translates into CASTRPFDYGYTF.

The chain couples TRBV19 to TRBJ2-2, with D unclear. The CDR3 is made up of 13 amino acids. Germline V gives CDR1 LNHDA, CDR2 SQIVND (reference sequence). V dropped 8 bases and J dropped 2 bases, with 9 bases sitting between them. CDR3 sequence reads: CASADPNTGELFF. The DNA for the CDR3 is TGTGCCAGTGCAGACCCTAACACCGGGGAGCTGTTTTTT.

The chain couples TRBV5-1 to TRBJ2-3; 10 bases are a match to TRBD1. Germline-derived CDR1 and CDR2 are SGHRS and YFSETQ. J was trimmed by 5 bases and V by 5 bases; bases with no gene match: 8. The CDR3 spans 15 residues. Here the CDR3 reads CASRPTGGAGDTQYF. In DNA, the CDR3 is TGCGCCAGCAGACCGACAGGGGGCGCGGGAGATACGCAGTATTTT.

V and J are TRBV9 and TRBJ2-7; TRBD1 aligns across 10 bases. V lost 3 bases to trimming and J lost 11 bases; unmatched junction nucleotides: 8. There are 13 residues in the CDR3. Germline V CDR1 and CDR2: SGDLS, YYNGEE. This CDR3 is CASSEGTGDLEYF. The CDR3 region has the DNA TGTGCCAGCAGCGAGGGGACAGGGGATCTTGAGTACTTC.

Comment on this clone: An end of the junction differs from the germline gene, which may be a read error. CDR3 region: CASSQTSGGGEQFF. The CDR3 nucleotides read TGTGCTAGCAGCCAGACAAGCGGGGGGGGTGAGCAGTTCTTC. V usage is TRBV7-7 and J usage is TRBJ2-1, with 10 nucleotides matching TRBD2. The germline V gene encodes CDR1 SSHAT and CDR2 FNYEAQ (reference sequence). There are 14 residues in the CDR3. Full variable domain (remainder filled in from reference TRBV7-7 and TRBJ2-1): GAGVSQSPRYKVTKRGQDVTLRCDPISSHATLYWYQQALGQGPEFLTYFNYEAQPDKSGLPSDRFSAERPEGSISTLTIQRTEQRDSAMYRCASSQTSGGGEQFFGPGTRLTVL.